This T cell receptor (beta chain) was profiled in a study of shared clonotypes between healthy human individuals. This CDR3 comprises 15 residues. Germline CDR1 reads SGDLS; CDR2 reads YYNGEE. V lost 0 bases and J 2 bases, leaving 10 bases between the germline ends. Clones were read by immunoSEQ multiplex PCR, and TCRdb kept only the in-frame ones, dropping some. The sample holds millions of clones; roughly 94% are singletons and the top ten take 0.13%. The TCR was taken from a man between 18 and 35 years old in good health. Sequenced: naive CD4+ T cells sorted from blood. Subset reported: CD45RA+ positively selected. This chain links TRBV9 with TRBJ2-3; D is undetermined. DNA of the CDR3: TGTGCCAGCAGCGTAGGAGCAGCTTACACAGATACGCAGTATTTT. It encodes CASSVGAAYTDTQYF.